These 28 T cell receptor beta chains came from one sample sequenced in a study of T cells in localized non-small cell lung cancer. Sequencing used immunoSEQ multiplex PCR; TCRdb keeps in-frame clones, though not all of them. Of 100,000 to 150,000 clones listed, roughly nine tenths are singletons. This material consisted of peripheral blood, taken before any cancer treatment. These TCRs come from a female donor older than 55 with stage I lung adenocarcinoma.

The CDR3 DNA reads TGTGCCAGCAGCGCCAACCGGGGCGGCGGAAACACCATATATTTT. It yields the protein CASSANRGGGNTIYF. The rearrangement links TRBV9 to TRBJ1-3; possible D gene TRBD1, 5 bases. The CDR3 covers 15 residues. Germline V gives CDR1 SGDLS, CDR2 YYNGEE. Trimming stripped 3 bases from V and 4 bases from J, with 14 bases between.

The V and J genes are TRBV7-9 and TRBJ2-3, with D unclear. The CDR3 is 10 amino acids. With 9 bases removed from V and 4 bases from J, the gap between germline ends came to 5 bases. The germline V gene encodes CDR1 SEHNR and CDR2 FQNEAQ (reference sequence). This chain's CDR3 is CASSSDTQYF. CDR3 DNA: TGTGCCAGTTCTTCAGATACGCAGTATTTT. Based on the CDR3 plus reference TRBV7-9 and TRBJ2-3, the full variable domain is DTGVSQNPRHKITKRGQNVTFRCDPISEHNRLYWYRQTLGQGPEFLTYFQNEAQLEKSRLLSDRFSAERPKGSFSTLEIQRTEQGDSAMYLCASSSDTQYFGPGTRLTVL.

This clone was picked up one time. The CDR3 DNA is TGTGCCAGCTCACCACCGACTAGCGGGAGGGTAAAAGAGACCCAGTACTTC. This codes for CASSPPTSGRVKETQYF. The chain carries TRBV18 and TRBJ2-5, with 14 bases lining up with TRBD2. The CDR3 length is 17 residues. Germline CDR1 reads KGHSH; CDR2 reads LQKENI. The V segment lost 0 bases and the J segment 3 bases; nucleotides outside the gene matches: 3. The complete variable domain, with remaining parts taken from reference TRBV18 and TRBJ2-5, reads NAGVMQNPRHLVRRRGQEARLRCSPMKGHSHVYWYRQLPEEGLKFMVYLQKENIIDESGMPKERFSAEFPKEGPSILRIQQVVRGDSAAYFCASSPPTSGRVKETQYFGPGTRLLVL.

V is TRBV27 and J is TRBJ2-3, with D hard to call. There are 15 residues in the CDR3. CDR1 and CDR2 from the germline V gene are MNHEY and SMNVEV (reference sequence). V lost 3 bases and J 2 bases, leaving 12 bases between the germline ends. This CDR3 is CASSFGGTNTDTQYF. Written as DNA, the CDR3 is TGTGCCAGCAGTTTTGGCGGAACAAACACAGATACGCAGTATTTT.

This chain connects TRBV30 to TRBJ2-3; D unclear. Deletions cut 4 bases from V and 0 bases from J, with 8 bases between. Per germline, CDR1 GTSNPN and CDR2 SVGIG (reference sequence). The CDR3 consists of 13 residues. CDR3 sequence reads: CAWKTKSTDTQYF. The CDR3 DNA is TGTGCCTGGAAGACGAAAAGCACAGATACGCAGTATTTT. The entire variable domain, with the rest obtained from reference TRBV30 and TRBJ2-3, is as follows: SQTIHQWPATLVQPVGSPLSLECTVEGTSNPNLYWYRQAAGRGLQLLFYSVGIGQISSEVPQNLSASRPQDRQFILSSKKLLLSDSGFYLCAWKTKSTDTQYFGPGTRLTVL.

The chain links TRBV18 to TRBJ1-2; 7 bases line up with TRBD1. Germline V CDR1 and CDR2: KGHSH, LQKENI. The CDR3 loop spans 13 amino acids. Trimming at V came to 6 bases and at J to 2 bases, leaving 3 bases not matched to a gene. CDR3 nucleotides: TGTGCCAGCTCCGAGGGACAGAACTATGGCTACACCTTC. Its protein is CASSEGQNYGYTF.

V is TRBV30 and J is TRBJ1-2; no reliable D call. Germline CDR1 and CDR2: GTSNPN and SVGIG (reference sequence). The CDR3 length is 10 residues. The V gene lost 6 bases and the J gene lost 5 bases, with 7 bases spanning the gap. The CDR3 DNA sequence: TGTGCCTGCAAGGGTTATGGCTACACCTTC. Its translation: CACKGYGYTF. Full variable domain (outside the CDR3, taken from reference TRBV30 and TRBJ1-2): SQTIHQWPATLVQPVGSPLSLECTVEGTSNPNLYWYRQAAGRGLQLLFYSVGIGQISSEVPQNLSASRPQDRQFILSSKKLLLSDSGFYLCACKGYGYTFGSGTRLTVV.

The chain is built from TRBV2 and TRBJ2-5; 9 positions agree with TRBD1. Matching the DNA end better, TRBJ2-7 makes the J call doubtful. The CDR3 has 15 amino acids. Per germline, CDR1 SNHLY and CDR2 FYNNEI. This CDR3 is CASRPVGQGKYEQYF. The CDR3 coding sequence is TGTGCCAGCAGACCCGTAGGACAGGGGAAGTACGAGCAGTACTTC.

The CDR3 loop reads CASSRYGTTNEKLFF. In nucleotides, the CDR3 is TGTGCCAGTAGTCGTTACGGGACAACTAATGAAAAACTGTTTTTT. The chain combines TRBV19 with TRBJ1-4; D is unresolved. The CDR3 totals 15 residues. V dropped 5 bases and J dropped 0 bases, with 10 bases sitting between them. Germline values: CDR1 LNHDA, CDR2 SQIVND (reference sequence).

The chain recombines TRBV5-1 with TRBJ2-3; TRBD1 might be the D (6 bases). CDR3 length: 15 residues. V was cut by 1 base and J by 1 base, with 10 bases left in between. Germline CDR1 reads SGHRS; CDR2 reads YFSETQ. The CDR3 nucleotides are TGCGCCAGCAGCTTGTCAGGGGCAGGCACAGATACGCAGTATTTT. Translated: CASSLSGAGTDTQYF.

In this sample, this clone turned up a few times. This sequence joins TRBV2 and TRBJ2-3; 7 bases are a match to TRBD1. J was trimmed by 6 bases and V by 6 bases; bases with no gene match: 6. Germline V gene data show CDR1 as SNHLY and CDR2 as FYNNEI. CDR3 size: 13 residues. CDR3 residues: CASRRTGGDTQYF. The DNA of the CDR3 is TGTGCCAGCAGGAGGACAGGCGGGGATACGCAGTATTTT.

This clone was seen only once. CDR3 region: CASNREINQPQHF. As DNA, the CDR3 is TGTGCCAGCAACAGAGAGATAAATCAGCCCCAGCATTTT. V and J are TRBV28 and TRBJ1-5; unclear D gene. Trimming took 7 bases from V and 4 from J, leaving 11 bases between them. CDR3 size: 13 residues. The germline CDR1 and CDR2 sequences are MDHEN and SYDVKM.

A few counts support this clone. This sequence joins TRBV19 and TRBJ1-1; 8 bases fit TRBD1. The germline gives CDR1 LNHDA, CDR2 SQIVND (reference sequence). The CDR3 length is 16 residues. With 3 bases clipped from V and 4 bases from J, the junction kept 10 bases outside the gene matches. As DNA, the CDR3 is TGTGCCAGTAGTATTGGGACAGGTCGCGTTTCCACTGAAGCTTTCTTT. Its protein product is CASSIGTGRVSTEAFF.

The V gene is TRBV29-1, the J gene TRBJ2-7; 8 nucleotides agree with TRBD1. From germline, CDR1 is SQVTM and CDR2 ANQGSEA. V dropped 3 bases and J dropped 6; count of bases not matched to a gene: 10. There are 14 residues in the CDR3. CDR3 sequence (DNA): TGCAGCGTTGAGGCTGGACAGGGCTTTTCCGAGCAGTACTTC. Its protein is CSVEAGQGFSEQYF.

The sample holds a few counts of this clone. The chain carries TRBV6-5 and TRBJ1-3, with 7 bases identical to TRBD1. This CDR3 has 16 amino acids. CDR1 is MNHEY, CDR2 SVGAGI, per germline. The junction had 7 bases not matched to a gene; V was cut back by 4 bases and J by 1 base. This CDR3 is CASSSDRVGSGNTIYF. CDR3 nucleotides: TGTGCCAGCAGTTCTGACAGGGTAGGGTCTGGAAACACCATATATTTT.

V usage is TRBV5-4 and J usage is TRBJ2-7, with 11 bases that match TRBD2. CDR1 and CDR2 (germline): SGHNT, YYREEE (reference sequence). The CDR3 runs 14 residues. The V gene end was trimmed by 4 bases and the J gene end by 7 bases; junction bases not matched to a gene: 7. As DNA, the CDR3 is TGTGCCAGCAGCAGCTGGACTAGCGGGTATGAGCAGTACTTC. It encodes CASSSWTSGYEQYF.

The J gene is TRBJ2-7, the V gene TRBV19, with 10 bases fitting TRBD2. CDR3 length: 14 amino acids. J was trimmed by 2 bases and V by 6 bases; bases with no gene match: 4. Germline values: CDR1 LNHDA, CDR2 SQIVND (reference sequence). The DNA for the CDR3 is TGTGCCAGTAGGTCACTAGCGGGAACCTACGAGCAGTACTTC. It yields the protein CASRSLAGTYEQYF.

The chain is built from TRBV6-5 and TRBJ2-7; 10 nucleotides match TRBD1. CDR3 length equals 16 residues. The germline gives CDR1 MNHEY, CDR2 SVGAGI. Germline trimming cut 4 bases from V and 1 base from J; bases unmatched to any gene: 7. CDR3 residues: CASSSIRDRGSYEQYF. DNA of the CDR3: TGTGCCAGCAGTTCGATCCGGGACAGGGGATCCTACGAGCAGTACTTC.

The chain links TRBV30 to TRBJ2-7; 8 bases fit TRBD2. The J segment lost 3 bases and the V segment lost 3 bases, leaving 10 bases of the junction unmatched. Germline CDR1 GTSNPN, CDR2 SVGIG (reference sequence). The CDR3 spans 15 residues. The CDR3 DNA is TGTGCCTGGAGCTCGGGGGGGGCATGGGGCTACGAGCAGTACTTC. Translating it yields CAWSSGGAWGYEQYF.

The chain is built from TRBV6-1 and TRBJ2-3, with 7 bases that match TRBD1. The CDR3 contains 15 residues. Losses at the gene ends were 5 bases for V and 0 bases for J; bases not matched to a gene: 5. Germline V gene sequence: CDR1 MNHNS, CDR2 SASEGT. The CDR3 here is CASSSRTGSTDTQYF. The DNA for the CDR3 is TGTGCCAGCAGTAGCAGGACAGGAAGCACAGATACGCAGTATTTT.

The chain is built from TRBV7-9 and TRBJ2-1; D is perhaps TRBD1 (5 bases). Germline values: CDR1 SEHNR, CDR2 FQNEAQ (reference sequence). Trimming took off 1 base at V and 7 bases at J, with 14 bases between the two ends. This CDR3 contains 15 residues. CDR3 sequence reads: CASSLGQSSGNEQFF. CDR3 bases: TGTGCCAGCAGCTTAGGACAGTCCTCCGGGAATGAGCAGTTCTTC. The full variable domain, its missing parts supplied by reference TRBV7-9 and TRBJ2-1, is DTGVSQNPRHKITKRGQNVTFRCDPISEHNRLYWYRQTLGQGPEFLTYFQNEAQLEKSRLLSDRFSAERPKGSFSTLEIQRTEQGDSAMYLCASSLGQSSGNEQFFGPGTRLTVL.

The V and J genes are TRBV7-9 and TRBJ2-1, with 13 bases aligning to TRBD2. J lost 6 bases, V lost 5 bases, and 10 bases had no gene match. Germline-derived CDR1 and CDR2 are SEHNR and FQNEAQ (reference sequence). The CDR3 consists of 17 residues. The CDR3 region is CASSIGLAGASSNEQFF. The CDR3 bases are TGTGCCAGCAGCATAGGACTAGCGGGAGCGTCAAGCAATGAGCAGTTCTTC.

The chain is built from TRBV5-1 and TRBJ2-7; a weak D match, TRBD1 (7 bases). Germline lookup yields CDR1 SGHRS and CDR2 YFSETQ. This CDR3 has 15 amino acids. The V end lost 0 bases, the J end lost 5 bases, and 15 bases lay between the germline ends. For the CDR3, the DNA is TGCGCCAGCAGCTTGGTTGGAGGGGGCGAACACGAGCAGTACTTC. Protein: CASSLVGGGEHEQYF. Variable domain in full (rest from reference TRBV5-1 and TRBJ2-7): KAGVTQTPRYLIKTRGQQVTLSCSPISGHRSVSWYQQTPGQGLQFLFEYFSETQRNKGNFPGRFSGRQFSNSRSEMNVSTLELGDSALYLCASSLVGGGEHEQYFGPGTRLTVT.

Here the CDR3 reads CASSLVMGQGSTGELFF. DNA of the CDR3: TGTGCCAGCAGCTTGGTAATGGGACAGGGGTCGACCGGGGAGCTGTTTTTT. The chain combines TRBV5-6 with TRBJ2-2, with TRBD1 matching over 10 bases. The V and J ends lost 0 bases and 5 bases, in that order; junction bases with no gene match: 7. The CDR3 covers 17 residues. The germline gives CDR1 SGHDT, CDR2 YYEEEE.

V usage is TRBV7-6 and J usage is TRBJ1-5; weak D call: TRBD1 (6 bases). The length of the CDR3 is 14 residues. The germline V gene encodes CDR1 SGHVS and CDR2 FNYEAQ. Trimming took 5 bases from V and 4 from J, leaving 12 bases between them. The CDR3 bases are TGTGCCAGCAGCCCAGGGACATTTAATCAGCCCCAGCATTTT. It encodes CASSPGTFNQPQHF.

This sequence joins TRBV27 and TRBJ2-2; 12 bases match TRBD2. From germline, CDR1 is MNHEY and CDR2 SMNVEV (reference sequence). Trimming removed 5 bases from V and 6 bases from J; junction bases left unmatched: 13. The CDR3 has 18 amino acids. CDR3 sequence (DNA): TGTGCCAGCAGTATCCATCTGACTAGCGGGAGAGGGTCCGGGGAGCTGTTTTTT. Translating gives CASSIHLTSGRGSGELFF.

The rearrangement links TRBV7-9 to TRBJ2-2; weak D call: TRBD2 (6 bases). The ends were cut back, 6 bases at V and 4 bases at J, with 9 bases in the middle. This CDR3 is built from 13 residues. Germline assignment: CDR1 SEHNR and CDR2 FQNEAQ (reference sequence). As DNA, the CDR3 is TGTGCCAGCAGATGGGGGGTCACCGGGGAGCTGTTTTTT. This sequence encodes CASRWGVTGELFF.

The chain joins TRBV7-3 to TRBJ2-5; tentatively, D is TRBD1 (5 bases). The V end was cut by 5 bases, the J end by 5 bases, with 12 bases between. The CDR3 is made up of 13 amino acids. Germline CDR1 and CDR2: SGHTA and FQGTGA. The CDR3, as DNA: TGTGCCAGCAGCCCGACAGTTCAGGAGACCCAGTACTTC. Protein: CASSPTVQETQYF.